A selection of T cell receptor beta chains follows, all from one sample in a study of blood T cell repertoires in COVID-19. Libraries were prepared by immunoSEQ multiplex PCR; TCRdb keeps only in-frame clonotypes and omits some of them. Of around 61,000 clones listed, around 84% were seen once; the top ten hold approximately 3%. Specimen: peripheral blood. The receptors stem from a man aged 50 to 59 with active COVID-19. Both conserved end residues are part of each CDR3. The size field is filled for only some rows; it gives once, few, many or a size class.

clone size	V gene	CDR3 protein
once	TRBV7-9	CASSFDRDEQFF
.	TRBV10-1	CASSESTQRGGNEQFF
.	TRBV6-2/TRBV6-3	CASSYREPYEQYF
.	TRBV5-1	CASSPGPEAYGYTF
.	TRBV3-1/TRBV3-2	CASSQDVRPGGLHF
once	TRBV4-1	CASSQASTSGVSDTQYF
.	TRBV18	CASSPAAVSGTDTQYF
.	TRBV11-3	CASSPRLRTGSTGELFF
.	TRBV2	CASETSGVYQETQYF
.	TRBV4-2	CASSQGSGGAGGGQETQYF
.	TRBV13	CASGRGTQARVSYEQYF
.	TRBV11-3	CASSLVGRGELFF
.	TRBV29-1	CSVGGRGPYGYTF
.	TRBV18	CASSPGQGYGNQPQHF
.	TRBV25-1	CASSESADGGYTF
once	TRBV14	CASTPLQGRNTEAFF
once	TRBV18	CASSEQVAGGTQYF
.	TRBV9	CASSSSANSYNEQFF
.	TRBV27	CASHSGGAPPYEQYF
.	TRBV6-4	CASSDPGTRYSGANVLTF
few	TRBV19	CASSNQATSTDTQYF
.	TRBV10-1	CASSDRGEGGNNEQFF
.	TRBV6-2/TRBV6-3	CASSWSGRAYSSEQYF
.	TRBV30	CAWSEGAWEQFF
.	TRBV19	CASSKGASGGTTLHNEQFF
once	TRBV29-1	CSVGSGTQYF
.	TRBV6-4	CASILGGAYEAFF